A single sample is the source of the 32 T cell receptor beta chains below, sequenced in a study of radiation and T cells in renal cell carcinoma. The protocol was immunoSEQ multiplex PCR, while the TCRdb copy is restricted to in-frame clones and leaves out a portion. The sample holds 150,000 to 160,000 clones, about nine tenths seen once. Indicated time point: blood 2 weeks post-SBRT. Treatment described: 15 Gy SBRT to primary tumor, nephrectomy 4 weeks later. Source: blood, taken from a patient whose treatment included radiotherapy and nephrectomy. The receptors come from a woman aged 50 to 60 with renal cell carcinoma.

This chain connects TRBV4-1 to TRBJ2-7; perhaps TRBD1 as D (5 bases). The CDR3 length is 19 residues. Deletions cut 3 bases from V and 0 bases from J, with 24 bases between. Germline loops: CDR1 MGHRA, CDR2 YSYEKL. The CDR3 region is CASSHGLNSYRQNSYEQYF. The CDR3 DNA follows: TGCGCCAGCAGCCACGGCTTAAACAGCTATCGACAGAACTCCTACGAGCAGTACTTC.

This clone came up a few times. This rearrangement joins TRBV6-5 to TRBJ2-7; 8 nucleotides line up with TRBD1. CDR3 length equals 14 residues. The V gene end was trimmed by 8 bases and the J gene end by 3 bases; junction bases not matched to a gene: 9. Germline CDR1 is MNHEY and CDR2 is SVGAGI. This CDR3 is CASSTRGLVYEQYF. CDR3 DNA sequence: TGTGCCAGCTCGACCAGGGGGCTGGTCTACGAGCAGTACTTC.

The chain is built from TRBV6-5 and TRBJ1-4; D is undetermined. The germline V gene encodes CDR1 MNHEY and CDR2 SVGAGI. V was trimmed by 5 bases and J by 6 bases, leaving 4 bases between them. The CDR3 runs to 11 residues. Here the CDR3 DNA reads TGTGCCAGCAGTGGTTATGAAAAACTGTTTTTT. As protein: CASSGYEKLFF.

This chain connects TRBV5-6 to TRBJ2-6, with a weak D call TRBD2 (5 bases). Trimming removed 0 bases from V and 4 bases from J, with 8 bases in between. The germline V gene has CDR1 SGHDT and CDR2 YYEEEE. The CDR3 covers 15 residues. CDR3: CASSLGGSGANVLTF. CDR3 nucleotide sequence: TGTGCCAGCAGCTTGGGAGGGTCCGGGGCCAACGTCCTGACTTTC.

This sequence joins TRBV19 and TRBJ2-5; possible D gene TRBD1, 7 bases. V lost 4 bases and J lost 5, with 17 bases in between. The CDR3 runs 15 residues. Germline loops: CDR1 LNHDA, CDR2 SQIVND (reference sequence). CDR3 sequence: CASSTAGQRVETQYF. CDR3 DNA: TGTGCCAGTAGTACGGCGGGACAGCGTGTCGAGACCCAGTACTTC.

The chain combines TRBV6-5 with TRBJ1-2; TRBD1 might be the D (5 bases). V shed 0 bases and J shed 4 bases, with 15 bases lying between them. Germline-derived CDR1 and CDR2 are MNHEY and SVGAGI. This CDR3 has 16 amino acids. The CDR3 bases are TGTGCCAGCAGTTACTCGCAGGCGGGGCGGGCCTATGGCTACACCTTC. It codes for CASSYSQAGRAYGYTF.

The chain uses TRBV2 and TRBJ1-6; possibly TRBD1 for D (6 bases). The CDR3 contains 14 residues. The germline V gene encodes CDR1 SNHLY and CDR2 FYNNEI. Trimming shortened V by 6 bases and J by 9 bases, and 15 bases separated the two germline ends. The CDR3 nucleotides are TGTGCCAGCAGCCCAGAGGGGGGAGGTTCACCCCTCCACTTT. This translates into CASSPEGGGSPLHF.

For the CDR3, the DNA is TGTGCCAGCAGCTTAGCGCCCGGGAGCAATCAGCCCCAGCATTTT. It translates to CASSLAPGSNQPQHF. The chain joins TRBV7-2 to TRBJ1-5; no clear D. V shed 0 bases and J shed 1 base, with 7 bases lying between them. From germline, CDR1 is SGHTA and CDR2 FQGNSA. The CDR3 extends over 15 amino acids.

In this sample, this clone turned up once. The chain recombines TRBV7-6 with TRBJ2-7; 9 nucleotides match TRBD1. Germline V CDR1 and CDR2: SGHVS, FNYEAQ. V was pared by 0 bases and J by 6 bases, with 3 bases of the junction left unmatched. The CDR3 sequence is 14 residues long. The CDR3 is CASSLAGTGFEQYF. The DNA for the CDR3 is TGTGCCAGCAGCTTAGCCGGGACAGGGTTCGAGCAGTACTTC. Full variable domain (rest looked up from reference TRBV7-6 and TRBJ2-7): GAGVSQSPRYKVTKRGQDVALRCDPISGHVSLYWYRQALGQGPEFLTYFNYEAQQDKSGLPNDRFSAERPEGSISTLTIQRTEQRDSAMYRCASSLAGTGFEQYFGPGTRLTVT.

The V gene is TRBV4-2, the J gene TRBJ1-2; tentatively, D is TRBD1 (6 bases). V lost 3 bases and J lost 2, with 16 bases in between. CDR3 length equals 16 residues. Germline assignment: CDR1 LGHNA and CDR2 YNFKEQ. The CDR3 reads CASSQAVTGENYGYTF. The CDR3 bases are TGTGCCAGCAGCCAGGCGGTGACAGGTGAGAACTATGGCTACACCTTC.

The chain carries TRBV19 and TRBJ1-2; D may be TRBD1 (5 bases). This CDR3 has 14 residues. V was clipped by 3 bases and J by 3 bases, with 11 bases between them. Germline CDR1 reads LNHDA; CDR2 reads SQIVND (reference sequence). CDR3 DNA sequence: TGTGCCAGTAGTATCTGGCGGGACTACTATGGCTACACCTTC. As protein: CASSIWRDYYGYTF.

The chain employs TRBV7-9 and TRBJ2-5; TRBD2 matches 9 bases. CDR1 and CDR2 from the germline V gene are SEHNR and FQNEAQ (reference sequence). The CDR3 spans 14 residues. Trimming removed 5 bases from V and 5 bases from J; junction bases left unmatched: 6. CDR3 protein: CASSRSGGGETQYF. As DNA, the CDR3 is TGTGCCAGCAGCCGTAGCGGGGGCGGGGAGACCCAGTACTTC.

The V call is TRBV29-1, the J call TRBJ1-2; D gene uncertain. V gave up 2 bases and J gave up 8 bases, with 21 bases separating them. The CDR3 sequence is 15 residues long. Germline V gene data show CDR1 as SQVTM and CDR2 as ANQGSEA. CDR3 nucleotide sequence: TGCAGCGTTGAAAGTATCGGTCGGAGAAACTTAGGCTACACCTTC. Translated: CSVESIGRRNLGYTF.

The V and J genes are TRBV30 and TRBJ1-1, with 8 bases matching TRBD1. CDR1 is GTSNPN, CDR2 SVGIG, per germline (reference sequence). J gave up 5 bases and V 4 bases, and 9 bases lay outside the gene matches. CDR3 length: 14 amino acids. The CDR3 loop reads CAWTPDRVYTEAFF. In DNA, the CDR3 is TGTGCCTGGACCCCGGACAGGGTGTATACTGAAGCTTTCTTT.

The chain uses TRBV21-1 and TRBJ1-1; TRBD1 is the table's D call, not checked against the DNA. TRBV21-1 constitutes a pseudogene. This CDR3 is 16 amino acids long. This CDR3 is CASSREGQGARVFAFF. CDR3 sequence (DNA): TGTGCCAGCAGCAGAGAAGGACAGGGGGCGCGAGTTTTCGCTTTCTTT.

The V and J genes are TRBV5-5 and TRBJ1-4; unclear D gene. V gave up 0 bases and J gave up 4 bases, with 10 bases separating them. There are 15 residues in the CDR3. CDR1 and CDR2 (germline): SGHKS, YYEKEE (reference sequence). The CDR3 loop reads CASSLGFGFNEKLFF. The DNA for the CDR3 is TGTGCCAGCAGCTTGGGGTTCGGGTTTAATGAAAAACTGTTTTTT.

The chain carries TRBV5-8 and TRBJ2-7; D may be TRBD1 (5 bases). From germline, CDR1 is SGHTS and CDR2 YDEGEE. The CDR3 spans 15 residues. V lost 2 bases to trimming and J lost 3 bases, with 15 bases between them. CDR3 sequence reads: CASSFAGWSHYEQYF. DNA for the CDR3: TGTGCCAGCAGCTTCGCAGGGTGGTCACACTACGAGCAGTACTTC.

This clone was picked up a small number of times. The rearrangement uses TRBV7-9 and TRBJ2-7; perhaps TRBD1 as D (5 bases). V dropped 5 bases and J dropped 5 bases, with 10 bases sitting between them. Germline V CDR1 and CDR2: SEHNR, FQNEAQ (reference sequence). The CDR3 runs 12 residues. This CDR3 is CASSPRRDEQYF. The CDR3, as DNA: TGTGCCAGCAGCCCCCGCAGGGACGAGCAGTACTTC.

The chain uses TRBV6-6 and TRBJ2-2; D not resolved. This CDR3 is built from 14 residues. Trimming shortened V by 2 bases and J by 1 base, and 5 bases separated the two germline ends. Germline V gene lookup returns CDR1 MNHNY and CDR2 SVGAGI (reference sequence). The CDR3 loop reads CASSYERNTGELFF. DNA of the CDR3: TGTGCCAGCAGTTACGAGCGGAACACCGGGGAGCTGTTTTTT.

V gene TRBV2 combines with J gene TRBJ1-2; 8 bases line up with TRBD1. Germline CDR1 is SNHLY and CDR2 is FYNNEI. V was pared by 0 bases and J by 5 bases, with 2 bases of the junction left unmatched. This CDR3 is built from 14 residues. DNA for the CDR3: TGTGCCAGCAGTGAAGCCGGGACAGGTTATGGCTACACCTTC. It codes for CASSEAGTGYGYTF.

V is TRBV19 and J is TRBJ2-3; TRBD1 is a possible D gene (5 bases). The V end lost 6 bases, the J end lost 5 bases, and 21 bases lay between the germline ends. The CDR3 extends over 16 amino acids. Germline assignment: CDR1 LNHDA and CDR2 SQIVND (reference sequence). The CDR3 nucleotides read TGTGCCAGTAGCCCTCTTAGGGGCGGTGAAAGAGATACGCAGTATTTT. Amino acids: CASSPLRGGERDTQYF.

V is TRBV7-9 and J is TRBJ1-2; D is ambiguous. The germline V gene encodes CDR1 SEHNR and CDR2 FQNEAQ (reference sequence). CDR3 length: 13 residues. V shed 6 bases and J shed 7 bases, with 15 bases lying between them. The DNA for the CDR3 is TGTGCCAGCAGGGCCGGCGCCTCGGCTGGCTACACCTTC. Encoded protein: CASRAGASAGYTF.

V gene TRBV7-8 combines with J gene TRBJ2-1; 11 nucleotides match TRBD2. The CDR3 spans 19 residues. V was pared by 3 bases and J by 0 bases, with 10 bases of the junction left unmatched. The germline V gene encodes CDR1 SGHVS and CDR2 FQNEAQ. CDR3 nucleotides: TGTGCCAGCAGCTTGACCGGGCGACTAGCGGGGAGCTCCTACAATGAGCAGTTCTTC. It is translated as CASSLTGRLAGSSYNEQFF.

This chain joins TRBV19 and TRBJ1-6; 7 bases map to TRBD1. V lost 6 bases to trimming and J lost 7 bases; unmatched junction nucleotides: 6. The CDR3 covers 14 residues. Germline lookup yields CDR1 LNHDA and CDR2 SQIVND (reference sequence). The CDR3 is CASRAGQQNSPLHF. The CDR3 coding sequence is TGTGCCAGTAGGGCGGGACAGCAGAATTCACCCCTCCACTTT.

This clone was seen just once. The CDR3: CASSERQGVWEYYGYTF. CDR3 bases: TGTGCCAGCAGTGAGCGGCAGGGGGTTTGGGAATACTATGGCTACACCTTC. The chain employs TRBV2 and TRBJ1-2, with 7 bases matching TRBD1. V gave up 3 bases and J gave up 3 bases; unmatched junction bases: 13. This CDR3 spans 17 amino acids. Germline-derived CDR1 and CDR2 are SNHLY and FYNNEI.

This clone was observed a single time. V gene TRBV6-5 combines with J gene TRBJ2-7; possibly TRBD1 for D (6 bases). The CDR3 spans 13 residues. CDR1 is MNHEY, CDR2 SVGAGI, per germline. The V and J ends lost 5 bases and 3 bases respectively, with 11 bases between them. The CDR3 is CASSQGSNYEQYF. For the CDR3, the DNA is TGTGCCAGCAGTCAGGGGTCGAACTACGAGCAGTACTTC.

The rearrangement joins TRBV28 to TRBJ2-7, with D perhaps given as TRBD1 or TRBD2 (5 bases each). V gave up 5 bases and J gave up 2 bases, with 16 bases separating them. The germline V gene has CDR1 MDHEN and CDR2 SYDVKM. The CDR3 sequence is 15 residues long. The CDR3 is CASSRLVGRTYEQYF. CDR3 coding DNA: TGTGCCAGCAGTCGTTTGGTGGGACGGACCTACGAGCAGTACTTC.

The chain is built from TRBV5-1 and TRBJ1-1, with 8 bases aligning to TRBD1. The CDR3 sequence is 15 residues long. V shed 2 bases and J 1 base; nucleotides not matched to a gene: 4. Germline values: CDR1 SGHRS, CDR2 YFSETQ. This chain's CDR3 is CASSFTTGANTEAFF. The CDR3 DNA sequence: TGCGCCAGCAGCTTTACGACAGGGGCGAACACTGAAGCTTTCTTT.

The chain employs TRBV12-5 and TRBJ2-4; a weak D match, TRBD2 (5 bases). V gave up 0 bases and J gave up 6 bases, with 18 bases separating them. The V gene's germline CDR1 is LGHNT and CDR2 FRNRAP. The CDR3 runs 17 residues. The CDR3 DNA sequence: TGTGCTAGTGGTTTGGTACTCGGTATCAAAGAGGGAAACATTCAGTACTTC. Residues: CASGLVLGIKEGNIQYF.

V usage is TRBV5-4 and J usage is TRBJ1-6; 7 nucleotides match TRBD1. The germline V gene encodes CDR1 SGHNT and CDR2 YYREEE (reference sequence). J gave up 7 bases and V 3 bases, and 7 bases lay outside the gene matches. This CDR3 spans 15 amino acids. Here the CDR3 DNA reads TGTGCCAGCAGCTCTTGGACAGGACCGAATTCACCCCTCCACTTT. Its translation is CASSSWTGPNSPLHF.

This clone was observed a handful of times. The rearrangement links TRBV7-9 to TRBJ1-1, with D unclear. The CDR3 length is 13 residues. V lost 1 base, J lost 8 bases, and 11 bases lay in between. Germline CDR1 and CDR2: SEHNR and FQNEAQ (reference sequence). CDR3 DNA sequence: TGTGCCAGCAGCTTAGGAGATGCGGCGGAAGCTTTCTTT. As protein: CASSLGDAAEAFF.

This rearrangement joins TRBV14 to TRBJ1-1; D perhaps matches TRBD1 (6 bases). Between the trimmed V and J ends, which lost 0 bases and 12 bases, there was a span of 17 bases. Looked up from germline, CDR1 is SGHDN and CDR2 is FVKESK. The CDR3 has 14 amino acids. CDR3 in amino acids: CASSQDWPPGQTFF. The CDR3 nucleotides are TGTGCCAGCAGCCAAGATTGGCCCCCGGGACAAACTTTCTTT.